Listed below are T cell receptor beta chains from one sample, sequenced in a study of early T cells in non-severe SARS-CoV-2 infection. MiXCR, run by TCRdb on the 5' RACE reads, gives a single entry per CDR3 protein. The table has around 40,000 distinct CDR3 sequences, 5.5% to 7% seen once. The sample comprised whole blood. Every receptor here comes from an adult who was a healthcare worker with PCR-confirmed SARS-CoV-2 infection or an uninfected control (not recorded which). CDR3s include the opening cysteine and the closing phenylalanine or tryptophan. Each record gives: D gene, V gene, clone size, J gene, CDR3 DNA, CDR3 protein. D genes are given only for firm matches. The size entry is marked missing in some rows and otherwise reads once, few, many or a size class.

d_call: TRBD2; v_call: TRBV20-1; clone_size: -; j_call: TRBJ2-3; cdr3_nt: TGCAGTGCTAGAGGGGTTAGCGGGACGGATACGCAGTATTTT; cdr3_aa: CSARGVSGTDTQYF
d_call: -; v_call: TRBV3-1; clone_size: few; j_call: TRBJ2-1; cdr3_nt: TGTGCCAGCAGCCCCGGGACTGCGTGGAATGAGCAGTTCTTC; cdr3_aa: CASSPGTAWNEQFF
d_call: TRBD2; v_call: TRBV27; clone_size: many; j_call: TRBJ2-1; cdr3_nt: TGTGCCAGCAGGGCGGGACTAGCGGGAAAGAATGAGCAGTTCTTC; cdr3_aa: CASRAGLAGKNEQFF
d_call: TRBD1; v_call: TRBV2; clone_size: many; j_call: TRBJ2-5; cdr3_nt: TGTGCCAGCAGTGTAGGGGGCCGAGCAGGAGAGACCCAGTACTTC; cdr3_aa: CASSVGGRAGETQYF
d_call: -; v_call: TRBV11-2; clone_size: medium-sized; j_call: TRBJ2-2; cdr3_nt: TGTGCCAGCAGCTTATCCGCCGCCGGGGAGCTGTTTTTT; cdr3_aa: CASSLSAAGELFF
d_call: -; v_call: TRBV6-1; clone_size: -; j_call: TRBJ1-1; cdr3_nt: TGTGTCAGCGTGGTTTTGCTGGACACTGAAGCTTTCTTT; cdr3_aa: CVSVVLLDTEAFF
d_call: -; v_call: TRBV30; clone_size: many; j_call: TRBJ1-4; cdr3_nt: TGTGCCTGGAGTCGGCAGGGTATCGAAAAACTGTTTTTT; cdr3_aa: CAWSRQGIEKLFF
d_call: -; v_call: TRBV7-6; clone_size: -; j_call: TRBJ2-3; cdr3_nt: TGTGCCAGCAGCTTGGGAGGCCGAGATACGCAGTATTTT; cdr3_aa: CASSLGGRDTQYF
d_call: TRBD1; v_call: TRBV25-1; clone_size: many; j_call: TRBJ2-5; cdr3_nt: TGTGCCAGCACCAGGACAGGGAAACAAGAGACCCAGTACTTC; cdr3_aa: CASTRTGKQETQYF
d_call: -; v_call: TRBV14; clone_size: many; j_call: TRBJ2-6; cdr3_nt: TGTGCCAGCAGCCCTCTCCAGGGTCCTGGGGCCAACGTCCTGACTTTC; cdr3_aa: CASSPLQGPGANVLTF
d_call: -; v_call: TRBV10-3; clone_size: many; j_call: TRBJ2-7; cdr3_nt: TGTGCCATTTCGGGGGGCGCGTACGAGCAGTACTTC; cdr3_aa: CAISGGAYEQYF
d_call: TRBD2; v_call: TRBV6-1; clone_size: many; j_call: TRBJ2-5; cdr3_nt: TGTGCCAGCACCCGAAGTGGGGCTAGCGGTGGGGGAGAGACCCAGTACTTC; cdr3_aa: CASTRSGASGGGETQYF
d_call: -; v_call: TRBV15; clone_size: many; j_call: TRBJ1-5; cdr3_nt: TGTGCCACCGGAGCGGGTTTCGACAATCAGCCCCAGCATTTT; cdr3_aa: CATGAGFDNQPQHF
d_call: -; v_call: TRBV27; clone_size: many; j_call: TRBJ1-1; cdr3_nt: TGTGCCAGCATACGGAAAGCTTTCTTT; cdr3_aa: CASIRKAFF
d_call: -; v_call: TRBV7-2; clone_size: many; j_call: TRBJ2-7; cdr3_nt: TGTGCCAGCAGCTTAGTAGCTAGCAGCTCCTACGAGCAGTACTTC; cdr3_aa: CASSLVASSSYEQYF
d_call: -; v_call: TRBV9; clone_size: many; j_call: TRBJ1-5; cdr3_nt: TGTGCCAGCAGTAGAAGAGGGCCTCAGCCCCAGCATTTT; cdr3_aa: CASSRRGPQPQHF
d_call: -; v_call: TRBV7-8; clone_size: many; j_call: TRBJ2-1; cdr3_nt: TGTGCCAGCAGCTTATATCCCCGGGGATCCTACAATGAGCAGTTCTTC; cdr3_aa: CASSLYPRGSYNEQFF
d_call: TRBD2; v_call: TRBV2; clone_size: few; j_call: TRBJ2-3; cdr3_nt: TGTGCCAGCAGTTTAGCGGGACTCCAACCAGATACGCAGTATTTT; cdr3_aa: CASSLAGLQPDTQYF
d_call: -; v_call: TRBV6-5; clone_size: many; j_call: TRBJ1-2; cdr3_nt: TGTGCCAGCAGTCTCGACCGACAGGCCTCCTATGGCTACACCTTC; cdr3_aa: CASSLDRQASYGYTF
d_call: -; v_call: TRBV5-5; clone_size: many; j_call: TRBJ1-6; cdr3_nt: TGTGCCAGCAGCAATGGGCCCGATTCACCCCTCCACTTT; cdr3_aa: CASSNGPDSPLHF
d_call: TRBD2; v_call: TRBV3-1; clone_size: many; j_call: TRBJ2-1; cdr3_nt: TGTGCCAGCAGCCCCCGGAGGCTAGCGGGAGGCCCTATTAACAATGAGCAGTTCTTC; cdr3_aa: CASSPRRLAGGPINNEQFF
d_call: -; v_call: TRBV6-5; clone_size: many; j_call: TRBJ2-3; cdr3_nt: TGTGCCAGCAATTCCGGAGATACGCAGTATTTT; cdr3_aa: CASNSGDTQYF
d_call: -; v_call: TRBV10-2; clone_size: many; j_call: TRBJ2-7; cdr3_nt: TGCGCCAGCAAATGGGGAGTCGGGAGCTCTGAATCTTACGAGCAGTACTTC; cdr3_aa: CASKWGVGSSESYEQYF
d_call: TRBD1; v_call: TRBV12-3/TRBV12-4; clone_size: many; j_call: TRBJ1-2; cdr3_nt: TGTGCCAGCACCCCGACAGGGGGCAACTATGGCTACACCTTC; cdr3_aa: CASTPTGGNYGYTF
d_call: TRBD1; v_call: TRBV5-6; clone_size: many; j_call: TRBJ1-2; cdr3_nt: TGTGCCAGCAGCTATCGGGACAGGGGCCATGGCTACACCTTC; cdr3_aa: CASSYRDRGHGYTF
d_call: TRBD2; v_call: TRBV7-2; clone_size: many; j_call: TRBJ2-1; cdr3_nt: TGTGCCAGCAGCTTAGGGGGTCTAGCGGGAGTATACAATGAGCAGTTCTTC; cdr3_aa: CASSLGGLAGVYNEQFF
d_call: -; v_call: TRBV6-6; clone_size: many; j_call: TRBJ2-5; cdr3_nt: TGTGCCAGCAGTTACAAGGAAGAGACCCAGTACTTC; cdr3_aa: CASSYKEETQYF
d_call: -; v_call: TRBV6-5; clone_size: few; j_call: TRBJ1-4; cdr3_nt: TGTGCCAGCAGTCCCGGCGGGGGCAGGAATGAAAAACTGTTTTTT; cdr3_aa: CASSPGGGRNEKLFF
d_call: -; v_call: TRBV30; clone_size: few; j_call: TRBJ1-2; cdr3_nt: TGTGCCTGGAGGGGGGACGGCGATAACTATGGCTACACCTTC; cdr3_aa: CAWRGDGDNYGYTF
d_call: -; v_call: TRBV30; clone_size: many; j_call: TRBJ1-2; cdr3_nt: TGTGCCTGGAGGATGGGGCGGAACTCGGGAGGCTACACCTTC; cdr3_aa: CAWRMGRNSGGYTF
d_call: TRBD1; v_call: TRBV15; clone_size: few; j_call: TRBJ2-6; cdr3_nt: TGTGCCACCAGCAGAGGGGGACAGGGCGGAACTGGGGCCAACGTCCTGACTTTC; cdr3_aa: CATSRGGQGGTGANVLTF
d_call: TRBD2; v_call: TRBV11-2; clone_size: many; j_call: TRBJ2-2; cdr3_nt: TGTGCCAGCAGCCCCATTAGGACTAGCGGGAGGGCCGACTCCGGGGAGCTGTTTTTT; cdr3_aa: CASSPIRTSGRADSGELFF
d_call: TRBD1; v_call: TRBV18; clone_size: once; j_call: TRBJ2-1; cdr3_nt: TGTGCCAGCTCACCGGGACAGGGGGTAGATAATGAGCAGTTCTTC; cdr3_aa: CASSPGQGVDNEQFF
d_call: TRBD2; v_call: TRBV27; clone_size: many; j_call: TRBJ2-1; cdr3_nt: TGTGCCAGCAGTTTAGTGGTGGGGACTAGCTCCAATGAGCAGTTCTTC; cdr3_aa: CASSLVVGTSSNEQFF
d_call: -; v_call: TRBV10-3; clone_size: -; j_call: TRBJ2-1; cdr3_nt: TGTGCCATCAGTCCCTGGGGGGCGGGAAGGGGCAATGAGCAGTTCTTC; cdr3_aa: CAISPWGAGRGNEQFF
d_call: TRBD1; v_call: TRBV6-5; clone_size: many; j_call: TRBJ1-6; cdr3_nt: TGTGCCAGCAGCTCAACTCCGCAGGGGGGGAGCTCCTATAATTCACCCCTCCACTTT; cdr3_aa: CASSSTPQGGSSYNSPLHF
d_call: TRBD2; v_call: TRBV7-3; clone_size: few; j_call: TRBJ2-3; cdr3_nt: TGTGCCAGTCCTAGCGGGAGTACAGATACGCAGTATTTT; cdr3_aa: CASPSGSTDTQYF
d_call: -; v_call: TRBV12-3/TRBV12-4; clone_size: many; j_call: TRBJ1-1; cdr3_nt: TGTGCCAGCAGGGCGGACAGATGGAACACTGAAGCTTTCTTT; cdr3_aa: CASRADRWNTEAFF
d_call: TRBD1; v_call: TRBV18; clone_size: many; j_call: TRBJ2-7; cdr3_nt: TGTGCCAGCTCAGCACCACAGGGGAACGAGCAGTACTTC; cdr3_aa: CASSAPQGNEQYF
d_call: -; v_call: TRBV29-1; clone_size: once; j_call: TRBJ2-5; cdr3_nt: TGCAGCGTTAGGAATTACCAAGAGACCCAGTACTTC; cdr3_aa: CSVRNYQETQYF
d_call: -; v_call: TRBV6-5; clone_size: many; j_call: TRBJ2-2; cdr3_nt: TGTGCCAGCAGTGTAAGGGCCGAACCCGGGGAGCTGTTTTTT; cdr3_aa: CASSVRAEPGELFF
d_call: TRBD1; v_call: TRBV28; clone_size: -; j_call: TRBJ2-7; cdr3_nt: TGTGCCAGCAGTCCCCCGGGACAGGGCAGCGAGCAGTACTTC; cdr3_aa: CASSPPGQGSEQYF
d_call: TRBD1; v_call: TRBV16; clone_size: many; j_call: TRBJ1-6; cdr3_nt: TGTGCCAGCAGCCAACTACACCCGGGACAGGGTAATTCACCCCTCCACTTT; cdr3_aa: CASSQLHPGQGNSPLHF
d_call: TRBD2; v_call: TRBV15; clone_size: many; j_call: TRBJ2-1; cdr3_nt: TGTGCCACCAGCTACTCCCTCGGACTAGCGGGAGTCTCCTACAATGAGCAGTTCTTC; cdr3_aa: CATSYSLGLAGVSYNEQFF
d_call: -; v_call: TRBV5-5; clone_size: many; j_call: TRBJ2-7; cdr3_nt: TGTGCCAGCAGCTTGTCCCTGACCTCCTACGAGCAGTACTTC; cdr3_aa: CASSLSLTSYEQYF
d_call: TRBD2; v_call: TRBV29-1; clone_size: -; j_call: TRBJ2-3; cdr3_nt: TGCAGCGTTACCGGGCGGGGGATCGCAGATACGCAGTATTTT; cdr3_aa: CSVTGRGIADTQYF
d_call: TRBD2; v_call: TRBV12-3/TRBV12-4; clone_size: -; j_call: TRBJ2-1; cdr3_nt: TGTGCCAGCAGCTGGACTAGCGGATTCACCAATGAGCAGTTCTTC; cdr3_aa: CASSWTSGFTNEQFF
d_call: -; v_call: TRBV6-4; clone_size: many; j_call: TRBJ2-3; cdr3_nt: TGTGCCAGCAGTGACTCGAAGACAGGAGACACAGATACGCAGTATTTT; cdr3_aa: CASSDSKTGDTDTQYF
d_call: -; v_call: TRBV6-4; clone_size: many; j_call: TRBJ2-6; cdr3_nt: TGTGCCAGCAGTGAAAGCCACTCTGGGGCCAACGTCCTGACTTTC; cdr3_aa: CASSESHSGANVLTF
d_call: TRBD1; v_call: TRBV2; clone_size: few; j_call: TRBJ1-4; cdr3_nt: TGTGCCAGCAAATTCCTTCCGGGACAGGGTAATGAAAAACTGTTTTTT; cdr3_aa: CASKFLPGQGNEKLFF
d_call: TRBD2; v_call: TRBV12-3/TRBV12-4; clone_size: few; j_call: TRBJ2-7; cdr3_nt: TGTGCCAGCAGTTTAGGTTCTAGCGGAGGGTACGAGCAGTACTTC; cdr3_aa: CASSLGSSGGYEQYF
d_call: -; v_call: TRBV12-3/TRBV12-4; clone_size: -; j_call: TRBJ1-1; cdr3_nt: TGTGCCAGCAGTTTAGGGCCGGGGACTGAAGCTTTCTTT; cdr3_aa: CASSLGPGTEAFF
d_call: TRBD1; v_call: TRBV10-3; clone_size: many; j_call: TRBJ2-7; cdr3_nt: TGTGCCATCAGTGATCCCGGGACAGGGTCCTCTTCCTACGAGCAGTACTTC; cdr3_aa: CAISDPGTGSSSYEQYF